Included here is one TCR beta chain sequence, with context. Authors' methods: Amplification of reference gene primers provided the estimated nucleated cell counts. The table came from immunoSEQ multiplex PCR; TCRdb's copy has only in-frame clones and leaves some out. V, J and clone size are taken as reported in that table, and D and trimming were inferred from the DNA itself. Of a few hundred thousand clones listed, roughly 88% were seen once; the top ten hold 5% to 6.5%. A Seattle source enrolled patients during active infection and followed them longitudinally. The data belong to a study of blood T cell repertoires in COVID-19. Study-wide background: Acute and convalescent COVID-19 specimens originated in the United States, Italy and Spain. Nucleic acid was either cDNA or gDNA, and it came from T cells, B-cell-depleted T cells, or PBMCs.

CDR3 length: 12 residues. Trimming shortened V by 0 bases and J by 11 bases, and 7 bases separated the two germline ends. CDR1 and CDR2 from the germline V gene are KGHDR and SFDVKD. This chain links TRBV24-1 with TRBJ2-1; D not certain. The material sequenced was peripheral blood. This clonotype was obtained from a woman aged 25 to 39 with COVID-19, enrolled during active disease. CDR3 nucleotide sequence: TGTGCCACCAGTGATTTGCGAGTGAAGCAGTTCTTC. Its translation: CATSDLRVKQFF.